This paragraph covers one TCR beta chain sequence. What it binds is not known. Method: immunoSEQ multiplex PCR; TCRdb's copy keeps in-frame clones and lacks some. The sample yields tens of thousands of clones, around 84% seen once. Unmatched junction bases numbered 9, after V lost 0 bases and J lost 0 bases. The CDR3 has 19 amino acids. Germline assignment: CDR1 SGHNT and CDR2 YENEEA. This entry is derived from a study of OX40 agonist ivuxolimab in advanced cancers. Across the whole study: Each dose-escalation patient presented with hepatocellular carcinoma, melanoma, renal cell or head and neck cancer. Partial responses were recorded for three patients, including one with hepatocellular carcinoma and two with cutaneous melanoma. Study-level points and caveats: Near-lowest levels of clonal expansion characterized partial responders at 0.1-3.0 mg/kg. Both CD4+ and CD8+ T cell populations in blood had undergone clonal expansion by week 6 at 0.1 to 3.0 mg/kg.

The chain couples TRBV11-3 to TRBJ1-3; 9 bases align to TRBD1. The sequencing used CD4+ or CD8+ T cells sorted from blood, collected in a trial of the OX40 agonist ivuxolimab. The TCR comes from an adult with an advanced solid tumor such as melanoma, head and neck, liver or kidney cancer. CDR3 in DNA: TGTGCCAGCAGCTTAGATCCGGGACAGGGCTCGCTCTCTGGAAACACCATATATTTT. The encoded protein is CASSLDPGQGSLSGNTIYF.